This T cell receptor beta chain was captured by sequencing in a study of beta chain features in type 1 diabetes. Study conclusions and caveats: In patients and controls equally, PCR might favor templates that are shorter. Patients with Type 1 diabetes showed moderately but significantly shorter TCRB CDR3s in all four CD4+ subsets.

V gave up 4 bases and J gave up 8 bases, with 13 bases separating them. CDR3 length: 13 amino acids. Germline values: CDR1 SGDLS, CDR2 YYNGEE. Stem cell-like memory, regulatory, central memory and naive CD4+ cells were sorted via CD45RO/CCR7/CD25/CD127/CD95/CD27. A note on this clone: Its antigen is unidentified.

Reverse transcribing all isolated RNA meant expressed TCRB transcripts were sequenced. The repertoire was sequenced with immunoSEQ multiplex PCR; TCRdb's copy has only in-frame clones and lacks some. This sample yields about 660,000 clones, of which roughly 13% are seen a single time; roughly 0.04% belongs to the top ten. The sequence was obtained from a man aged 18 to 30 with type 1 diabetes. Sequenced sample: naive CD4+ T cells from blood. This chain joins TRBV9 and TRBJ2-1; D is undetermined. The CDR3: CASSLRWVDEQFF. The CDR3 DNA is TGTGCCAGCAGCCTAAGGTGGGTTGATGAGCAGTTCTTC.